This entry concerns a single T cell receptor beta chain. Its cognate antigen is unknown. Germline V gives CDR1 SQVTM, CDR2 ANQGSEA. This CDR3 has 18 amino acids. After removal of 0 bases from V and 0 bases from J, the junction contained 11 bases not matched to a gene. Peripheral blood samples and lesional scalp punch biopsies were obtained from alopecia areata patients. Sorted out of PBMCs were CD4+ T cells and CD8+ T cells. This sample was taken from a study of CD8+ T cells in alopecia areata. RNA was isolated and reverse transcribed to cDNA, the sequencing template. Produced via immunoSEQ multiplex PCR; TCRdb's table is partial and in-frame only. Of about 120,000 clones in the sample, about 50% were seen once. General study results and limits: An increase in clonality over normal scalp was evident in lesional scalp, especially alopecia totalis/universalis.

The chain joins TRBV29-1 to TRBJ2-1; 7 bases match TRBD2. The receptor's source is a human donor with alopecia areata. The sample consisted of NKG2D-low CD8+ T cells sorted from blood. The CDR3 region is CSVEDVVGGASSYNEQFF. CDR3 coding DNA: TGCAGCGTTGAAGATGTGGTGGGAGGGGCAAGCTCCTACAATGAGCAGTTCTTC.